This TCR beta chain was obtained from a study of cytomegalovirus exposure and HLA in healthy donors. This CDR3 spans 16 amino acids. The germline gives CDR1 SGHDN, CDR2 FVKESK. V lost 2 bases and J 0 bases, leaving 11 bases between the germline ends. Both 60 Vbeta primers and 13 Jbeta primers went into the PCR. This table comes from immunoSEQ multiplex PCR, and its TCRdb copy is limited to in-frame clones, with some not included. This table has about 110,000 clones, 73% appearing once. The chain combines TRBV14 with TRBJ1-3, with D possibly being TRBD1 (5 bases). The sequence derives from a man aged 30 to 39 in good health and CMV-seronegative. Sequenced material: PBMCs. This chain's CDR3 is CASSQFAGLSGNTIYF. CDR3 nucleotides: TGTGCCAGCAGCCAATTTGCAGGGCTCTCTGGAAACACCATATATTTT.